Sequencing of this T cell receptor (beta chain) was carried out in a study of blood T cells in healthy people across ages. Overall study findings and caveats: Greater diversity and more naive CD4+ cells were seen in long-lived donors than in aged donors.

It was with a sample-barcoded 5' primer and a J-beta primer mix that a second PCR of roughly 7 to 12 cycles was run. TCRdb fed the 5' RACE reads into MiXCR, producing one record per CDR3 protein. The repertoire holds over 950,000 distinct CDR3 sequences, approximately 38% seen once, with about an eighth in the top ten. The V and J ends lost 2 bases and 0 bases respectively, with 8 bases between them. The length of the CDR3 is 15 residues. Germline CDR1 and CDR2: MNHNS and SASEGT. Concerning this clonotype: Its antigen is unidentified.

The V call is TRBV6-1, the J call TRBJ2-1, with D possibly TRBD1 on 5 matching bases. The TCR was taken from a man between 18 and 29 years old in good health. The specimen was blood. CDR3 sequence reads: CASSEQGYSYNEQFF. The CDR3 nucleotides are TGTGCCAGCAGTGAACAGGGCTACTCCTACAATGAGCAGTTCTTC.